The 3 T cell receptor beta chains below come from one sample, sequenced in a study of control samples from healthy donors and cancer patients. The data were produced by immunoSEQ multiplex PCR, yet TCRdb's version contains in-frame clones alone and is incomplete. The sample lists about 160,000 clones, around 94% occurring once. The specimen sequenced was PBMCs. These receptor sequences come from a man aged 60 to 69 with colorectal cancer.

The chain is built from TRBV5-1 and TRBJ2-5; maybe TRBD2 (6 bases). Germline V gives CDR1 SGHRS, CDR2 YFSETQ. This CDR3 region has 11 residues. The V end was cut by 0 bases, the J end by 9 bases, with 6 bases between. The CDR3 sequence: CASSLGGAQYF. DNA of the CDR3: TGCGCCAGCAGCTTGGGGGGGGCCCAGTACTTC.

This clone was recorded once. The V gene is TRBV28, the J gene TRBJ1-5; D gene uncertain. Per germline, CDR1 MDHEN and CDR2 SYDVKM. CDR3 length: 16 amino acids. V dropped 7 bases and J dropped 6 bases, with 22 bases sitting between them. CDR3 DNA sequence: TGTGCCAGCACGGTCCTTGTACCTGACAATACTCAGCCCCAGCATTTT. Its protein product is CASTVLVPDNTQPQHF.

This chain joins TRBV2 and TRBJ1-2, with TRBD1 matching over 10 bases. Germline V gene sequence: CDR1 SNHLY, CDR2 FYNNEI. The junction had 6 bases not matched to a gene; V was cut back by 2 bases and J by 3 bases. This CDR3 is built from 16 residues. CDR3 nucleotides: TGTGCCAGCAGTGAAAGCGGGACAGGGGTATACTATGGCTACACCTTC. Its translation: CASSESGTGVYYGYTF. The whole variable domain, filled in from reference TRBV2 and TRBJ1-2, reads EPEVTQTPSHQVTQMGQEVILRCVPISNHLYFYWYRQILGQKVEFLVSFYNNEISEKSEIFDDQFSVERPDGSNFTLKIRSTKLEDSAMYFCASSESGTGVYYGYTFGSGTRLTVV.